These 7 T cell receptor beta chains were sequenced from one sample in a study of prognosis after radiotherapy for stage I lung cancer. Two-round multiplex PCR, the amplification method, yielded TCR beta CDR3 from genomic DNA. Round-one PCR had primers specific to each TRBV and TRBJ gene. MiXCR, run by TCRdb on the multiplex PCR reads, gives a single entry per CDR3 protein. The sample includes tens of thousands of distinct CDR3 sequences, about 30% of them seen just once. Source: PBMCs, taken before or after stereotactic body radiation therapy (not recorded which). All receptors come from a donor over 45 with non-small cell lung cancer.

A word on this clonotype: It is likely a read error: a sequence one base away is far more abundant. The chain joins TRBV6-9 to TRBJ2-1; TRBD1 or TRBD2 may be the D gene (6 bases each). Trimming took off 10 bases at V and 3 bases at J, with 16 bases between the two ends. Germline V lookup: CDR1 MNHGY, CDR2 SVAAGI. This CDR3 is built from 14 residues. The CDR3 DNA follows: TGTGCCATCAATGGGGGGCTACTCTACAATGAGCAGTTCTTC. This encodes CAINGGLLYNEQFF.

As to this clonotype: A junction boundary mismatches the germline segment, possibly from a read error. This chain uses TRBV27 with TRBJ1-2; 7 nucleotides match TRBD1. Germline assignment: CDR1 MNHEY and CDR2 SMNVEV (reference sequence). The CDR3 loop spans 11 amino acids. CDR3 sequence: CASRDRAGYAF. In DNA, the CDR3 is TGTGCCAGCAGAGACAGGGCGGGCTACGCCTTC.

About this clonotype: A far larger clone is just one base off, so this is likely a read error. The V and J genes are TRBV6-4 and TRBJ2-3, with 8 bases fitting TRBD2. In germline, CDR1 is MRHNA, CDR2 SNTAGT. The CDR3 covers 15 residues. As DNA, the CDR3 is TGTGCCAGCAGTCGCGCAGGACTAGCAGGGGATATGCAGTATTTT. The encoded protein is CASSRAGLAGDMQYF.

This clonotype was seen ten or more times. The V and J genes are TRBV9 and TRBJ2-3; D ambiguous. V lost 3 bases and J 1 base, leaving 3 bases between the germline ends. Germline assignment: CDR1 SGDLS and CDR2 YYNGEE. The CDR3 spans 12 residues. The CDR3 nucleotides are TGTGCCAGCAGCGCGCGCACAGATACGCAGTATTTT. It translates to CASSARTDTQYF. Together with reference TRBV9 and TRBJ2-3, the CDR3 gives the full variable domain: DSGVTQTPKHLITATGQRVTLRCSPRSGDLSVYWYQQSLDQGLQFLIQYYNGEERAKGNILERFSAQQFPDLHSELNLSSLELGDSALYFCASSARTDTQYFGPGTRLTVL.

Comments on this clonotype: This probably arose from a read error, given a far larger clone one base away. This chain connects TRBV6-8 to TRBJ2-7; TRBD2 might be the D (6 bases). The CDR3 runs to 15 residues. CDR1 is MNHGY, CDR2 SAAAGT, per germline. The CDR3 bases are TGTGCCAGCAGCCCGGGGACTCATAGCTCCTACGACCAGTACTTC. It encodes CASSPGTHSSYDQYF.

This clonotype was observed many times. The chain uses TRBV6-9 and TRBJ2-7; TRBD2 matches 7 bases. This CDR3 is 15 amino acids long. Germline V gene sequence: CDR1 MNHGY, CDR2 SVAAGI. J was trimmed by 4 bases and V by 3 bases; bases with no gene match: 9. CDR3 residues: CASSYEIAGSYEQYF. The CDR3 DNA follows: TGTGCCAGCAGTTACGAAATAGCGGGTAGTTACGAGCAGTACTTC.

The sample holds many counts of this clonotype. The chain carries TRBV6-2 or TRBV6-3 and TRBJ1-4; 10 bases map to TRBD1. CDR1 is MNHEY and CDR2 is SVGEGT in the germline V gene. Unmatched junction bases numbered 4, after V lost 5 bases and J lost 7 bases. The CDR3 spans 14 residues. The CDR3 DNA follows: TGTGCCAGCAGTCTGGGACAGGGGAGTGAAAAACTGTTTTTT. It is translated as CASSLGQGSEKLFF.